The present entry profiles one T cell receptor (beta chain) with its context. The data were taken from a study of blood T cell repertoires in COVID-19. Study at large: Some COVID-19 samples were acute and others convalescent; all came from the United States, Italy and Spain. Sources were T cells, B-cell-depleted T cells, or PBMCs; the material itself was cDNA or gDNA.

Per the authors' pipeline: Reference gene primer amplification gave estimated nucleated cell counts. Produced via immunoSEQ multiplex PCR; TCRdb's table is partial and in-frame only. V, J and clone size derive from that table, while D and trimming were established from the DNA sequence. The table lists roughly 230,000 clones, 75% to 85% of them singletons, with around 6% in the top ten. Germline V lookup: CDR1 SGHVS, CDR2 FQNEAQ. The CDR3 runs to 17 residues. V lost 5 bases to trimming and J lost 5 bases; unmatched junction nucleotides: 10. Specimen: peripheral blood. The J gene is TRBJ2-5, the V gene TRBV7-8, with 14 positions matching TRBD2. This clonotype originated in a human donor in a cohort sampled during active COVID-19. The DNA for the CDR3 is TGTGCCAGCAGCCCGAGGACTAGCGGGGGGCGCCGGGAGACCCAGTACTTC. Protein product: CASSPRTSGGRRETQYF.